The sequence of this T cell receptor beta chain was determined in a study of T cells after yellow fever vaccination. J was trimmed by 1 base and V by 7 bases; bases with no gene match: 2. In germline, CDR1 is ENHRY, CDR2 SYGVKD. This CDR3 has 15 residues. A few counts support this clonotype. Synthesis of TCR cDNA relied on 5'RACE template switching, which attached a universal primer site and UMIs. TCRdb independently ran MiXCR on the 5' RACE reads; one entry per CDR3 protein. The sample includes around 300,000 distinct CDR3 sequences, around 13% of them seen just once. The rearrangement joins TRBV10-3 to TRBJ2-3; TRBD2 agrees at 13 bases. Specimen: CD4+ T cells sorted from PBMCs, collected 45 days after the yellow fever booster vaccination. The TCR comes from a man in his thirties or forties who received the YFV17D yellow fever vaccine. The CDR3 reads CAITGTSGGTDTQYF. As DNA, the CDR3 is TGTGCCATCACCGGGACTAGCGGGGGCACAGATACGCAGTATTTT.